This TCR beta chain was identified in a study of blood T cell repertoires in COVID-19. Looking at the study overall: The analysed material was cDNA or gDNA that came from T cells, B-cell-depleted T cells, or PBMCs.

Trimming cost V 4 bases and J 0 bases, with 8 bases left between them. CDR1 is SGDLS, CDR2 YYNGEE, per germline. This CDR3 has 14 residues. A remark on this clone: Other DNA sequences in this specimen translate into the identical CDR3.

How the authors handled the data: Estimates of nucleated cell counts were drawn from the amplification of reference gene primers. Repertoires were generated with immunoSEQ multiplex PCR, while TCRdb's copy carries only in-frame clones and drops some. For V, J and clone size, that table is used; D and trimming come from the DNA. The profile shows 65,000 to 70,000 clones, 85% to 90% of them singletons. The TCR comes from a man in his fifties with acute or convalescent COVID-19. The chain joins TRBV9 to TRBJ1-5; D unresolved. Sequencing was carried out using peripheral blood. Here the CDR3 DNA reads TGTGCCAGCAGCCGAACAGATAGCAATCAGCCCCAGCATTTT. Protein product: CASSRTDSNQPQHF. Full variable domain (missing parts from reference TRBV9 and TRBJ1-5): DSGVTQTPKHLITATGQRVTLRCSPRSGDLSVYWYQQSLDQGLQFLIQYYNGEERAKGNILERFSAQQFPDLHSELNLSSLELGDSALYFCASSRTDSNQPQHFGDGTRLSIL.